This is a list of T cell receptor beta chains from one sample in a study of T-cell reconstitution after alpha-beta-depleted transplantation in children. TCRdb re-called the PCR reads with MiXCR, one entry per CDR3 protein. The sample has approximately 230,000 distinct CDR3 sequences; roughly 25% are singletons. The source material was PBMCs, sampled before TCRalphabeta/CD19-depleted stem cell transplant. Receptors originate from a girl aged 2-10 years with Fanconi anemia, due to receive a stem cell transplant. Each CDR3 is given with its conserved first and last residue. D genes are given only for firm matches. Not every row has a clone size; where given, it reads once, few, many or a size class.

CDR3aa: CSVESQTSNEQFF
CDR3nt: TGCAGCGTTGAATCCCAAACCAGCAATGAGCAGTTCTTC
abundance: few
v_gene: TRBV29-1
j_gene: TRBJ2-1
d_gene: .

CDR3aa: CASSLRAASNYGYTF
CDR3nt: TGTGCCAGCAGTTTAAGGGCAGCTTCTAACTATGGCTACACCTTC
abundance: many
v_gene: TRBV12-3/TRBV12-4
j_gene: TRBJ1-2
d_gene: .

CDR3aa: CASSLQHYNEQFF
CDR3nt: TGTGCCAGCAGCTTACAGCATTACAATGAGCAGTTCTTC
abundance: .
v_gene: TRBV7-3
j_gene: TRBJ2-1
d_gene: .

CDR3aa: CSVGITAAGGEKLFF
CDR3nt: TGCAGCGTTGGCATAACAGCGGCCGGGGGCGAAAAACTGTTTTTT
abundance: few
v_gene: TRBV29-1
j_gene: TRBJ1-4
d_gene: .

CDR3aa: CASSLGLGQGSDTQYF
CDR3nt: TGTGCCAGCAGTTTGGGGCTCGGACAGGGGTCAGATACGCAGTATTTT
abundance: few
v_gene: TRBV28
j_gene: TRBJ2-3
d_gene: TRBD1

CDR3aa: CSAKTLANTGELFF
CDR3nt: TGCAGTGCTAAGACCCTCGCGAACACCGGGGAGCTGTTTTTT
abundance: .
v_gene: TRBV20-1
j_gene: TRBJ2-2
d_gene: .

CDR3aa: CASSQADRGPNQPQHF
CDR3nt: TGTGCCAGCAGCCAAGCGGACAGGGGGCCCAATCAGCCCCAGCATTTT
abundance: many
v_gene: TRBV4-2
j_gene: TRBJ1-5
d_gene: TRBD1

CDR3aa: CSARFGLFYNEQFF
CDR3nt: TGCAGTGCTAGATTCGGACTCTTCTACAATGAGCAGTTCTTC
abundance: .
v_gene: TRBV20-1
j_gene: TRBJ2-1
d_gene: .

CDR3aa: CSDEIESSGDTQYF
CDR3nt: TGCAGCGACGAGATTGAGTCCTCAGGCGATACGCAGTATTTT
abundance: .
v_gene: TRBV29-1
j_gene: TRBJ2-3
d_gene: .

CDR3aa: CASSQQSGLTDTQYF
CDR3nt: TGTGCCAGCAGTCAACAGTCAGGACTCACAGATACGCAGTATTTT
abundance: .
v_gene: TRBV7-3
j_gene: TRBJ2-3
d_gene: .

CDR3aa: CASSQDKRREESSYNEQFF
CDR3nt: TGTGCCAGCAGCCAAGATAAACGGCGGGAGGAGAGCTCCTACAATGAGCAGTTCTTC
abundance: few
v_gene: TRBV4-2
j_gene: TRBJ2-1
d_gene: TRBD2

CDR3aa: CASSWIRPPTGTEAFF
CDR3nt: TGTGCCAGCAGCTGGATCAGACCACCTACAGGGACTGAAGCTTTCTTT
abundance: .
v_gene: TRBV7-9
j_gene: TRBJ1-1
d_gene: .

CDR3aa: CASRPVLAGGTSYNEQFF
CDR3nt: TGCGCCAGCAGACCCGTCCTAGCGGGGGGGACATCATACAATGAGCAGTTCTTC
abundance: many
v_gene: TRBV5-1
j_gene: TRBJ2-1
d_gene: TRBD2

CDR3aa: CASSLTGNTIYF
CDR3nt: TGTGCCAGCAGCCTTACTGGAAACACCATATATTTT
abundance: many
v_gene: TRBV6-2/TRBV6-3
j_gene: TRBJ1-3
d_gene: .

CDR3aa: CSAREQTSGATNEQFF
CDR3nt: TGCAGTGCTAGAGAACAGACTAGCGGGGCCACCAATGAGCAGTTCTTC
abundance: many
v_gene: TRBV20-1
j_gene: TRBJ2-1
d_gene: TRBD2

CDR3aa: CASTYGAVGETQYF
CDR3nt: TGTGCCAGCACCTATGGGGCAGTAGGAGAGACCCAGTACTTC
abundance: many
v_gene: TRBV12-3/TRBV12-4
j_gene: TRBJ2-5
d_gene: .

CDR3aa: CASSSDLGATHNEQFF
CDR3nt: TGTGCCAGCAGCTCTGATCTAGGGGCCACGCACAATGAGCAGTTCTTC
abundance: many
v_gene: TRBV7-6
j_gene: TRBJ2-1
d_gene: .

CDR3aa: CASRRTAYNEQFF
CDR3nt: TGTGCCAGCAGACGGACAGCCTACAATGAGCAGTTCTTC
abundance: many
v_gene: TRBV12-3/TRBV12-4
j_gene: TRBJ2-1
d_gene: .

CDR3aa: CSVDDTWGIGRGGSYNEQFF
CDR3nt: TGCAGCGTTGATGATACGTGGGGAATCGGGAGAGGGGGCTCCTACAATGAGCAGTTCTTC
abundance: .
v_gene: TRBV29-1
j_gene: TRBJ2-1
d_gene: .

CDR3aa: CATSIAGAFEQFF
CDR3nt: TGTGCCACCAGTATAGCGGGAGCATTTGAGCAGTTCTTC
abundance: few
v_gene: TRBV15
j_gene: TRBJ2-1
d_gene: TRBD2

CDR3aa: CASSRDRDDIQYF
CDR3nt: TGTGCCAGCAGCCGGGACAGGGATGACATTCAGTACTTC
abundance: few
v_gene: TRBV7-7
j_gene: TRBJ2-4
d_gene: TRBD1

CDR3aa: CAASSWPGQGFGDTQYF
CDR3nt: TGCGCAGCTAGCTCATGGCCGGGACAGGGGTTCGGGGATACGCAGTATTTT
abundance: .
v_gene: TRBV20-1
j_gene: TRBJ2-3
d_gene: TRBD1

CDR3aa: CSVGRLFYNEQFF
CDR3nt: TGCAGCGTTGGACGGCTATTCTACAATGAGCAGTTCTTC
abundance: .
v_gene: TRBV29-1
j_gene: TRBJ2-1
d_gene: .

CDR3aa: CASSFLFTRPLTSGSLNEQFF
CDR3nt: TGTGCCAGCAGTTTTCTTTTCACCCGCCCCCTGACTAGCGGGAGTCTCAATGAGCAGTTCTTC
abundance: few
v_gene: TRBV12-3/TRBV12-4
j_gene: TRBJ2-1
d_gene: TRBD2

CDR3aa: CSVLDSLNQPQHF
CDR3nt: TGCAGCGTCCTGGACAGCCTCAATCAGCCCCAGCATTTT
abundance: .
v_gene: TRBV29-1
j_gene: TRBJ1-5
d_gene: .

CDR3aa: CATSRDLRGLSYNEQFF
CDR3nt: TGTGCCACCAGCAGAGATCTGAGGGGGCTCTCCTACAATGAGCAGTTCTTC
abundance: many
v_gene: TRBV15
j_gene: TRBJ2-1
d_gene: TRBD1

CDR3aa: CASSLSVAHEQFF
CDR3nt: TGTGCCAGCAGCTTATCGGTAGCGCATGAGCAGTTCTTC
abundance: .
v_gene: TRBV7-3
j_gene: TRBJ2-1
d_gene: .

CDR3aa: CSVLAGTSTDTQYF
CDR3nt: TGCAGCGTTTTGGCGGGGACGAGCACAGATACGCAGTATTTT
abundance: once
v_gene: TRBV29-1
j_gene: TRBJ2-3
d_gene: .

CDR3aa: CASSRMTDYEQYF
CDR3nt: TGTGCCAGCAGTCGTATGACAGACTACGAGCAGTACTTC
abundance: .
v_gene: TRBV28
j_gene: TRBJ2-7
d_gene: .

CDR3aa: CSALPGQGGYEQYF
CDR3nt: TGCAGTGCCCTCCCTGGACAGGGGGGTTACGAGCAGTACTTC
abundance: .
v_gene: TRBV20-1
j_gene: TRBJ2-7
d_gene: TRBD1

CDR3aa: CARRQANTGELFF
CDR3nt: TGTGCCAGAAGACAGGCTAACACCGGGGAGCTGTTTTTT
abundance: many
v_gene: TRBV6-4
j_gene: TRBJ2-2
d_gene: .

CDR3aa: CASSLQRGAYGEQFF
CDR3nt: TGTGCCAGCAGCTTGCAGCGGGGGGCGTACGGTGAGCAGTTCTTC
abundance: many
v_gene: TRBV7-2
j_gene: TRBJ2-1
d_gene: TRBD2

CDR3aa: CASSLAPRESSYNSPLHF
CDR3nt: TGTGCCAGCAGCTTAGCGCCCCGGGAGAGCTCCTATAATTCACCCCTCCACTTT
abundance: .
v_gene: TRBV7-2
j_gene: TRBJ1-6
d_gene: .

CDR3aa: CASSRDSRFGNTIYF
CDR3nt: TGCGCCAGCAGCCGGGACAGCCGTTTTGGAAACACCATATATTTT
abundance: .
v_gene: TRBV4-1
j_gene: TRBJ1-3
d_gene: TRBD1

CDR3aa: CASTSGAPNTEAFF
CDR3nt: TGTGCCAGCACCTCGGGGGCCCCGAACACTGAAGCTTTCTTT
abundance: many
v_gene: TRBV6-1
j_gene: TRBJ1-1
d_gene: .

CDR3aa: CSVELLAGVIETQYF
CDR3nt: TGCAGCGTTGAATTACTAGCGGGAGTGATCGAGACCCAGTACTTC
abundance: few
v_gene: TRBV29-1
j_gene: TRBJ2-5
d_gene: TRBD2

CDR3aa: CASFQRGGQETQYF
CDR3nt: TGTGCCAGCTTTCAGCGGGGGGGGCAAGAGACCCAGTACTTC
abundance: .
v_gene: TRBV28
j_gene: TRBJ2-5
d_gene: TRBD2

CDR3aa: CSVRGQVYNEQFF
CDR3nt: TGCAGCGTTCGTGGACAGGTCTACAATGAGCAGTTCTTC
abundance: many
v_gene: TRBV29-1
j_gene: TRBJ2-1
d_gene: TRBD1

CDR3aa: CASSYSLGGMNTEAFF
CDR3nt: TGTGCCAGCAGTTACTCGTTAGGGGGGATGAACACTGAAGCTTTCTTT
abundance: many
v_gene: TRBV6-5
j_gene: TRBJ1-1
d_gene: .

CDR3aa: CACSSLEDISYEQYF
CDR3nt: TGCGCCTGCAGCTCACTAGAAGACATTTCCTACGAGCAGTACTTC
abundance: .
v_gene: TRBV5-1
j_gene: TRBJ2-7
d_gene: .

CDR3aa: CASMSTGELFF
CDR3nt: TGTGCCAGCATGTCCACCGGGGAGCTGTTTTTT
abundance: many
v_gene: TRBV6-5
j_gene: TRBJ2-2
d_gene: .

CDR3aa: CASSKSRMYEVWTGELFF
CDR3nt: TGTGCCAGCAGTAAATCTAGAATGTACGAAGTATGGACCGGGGAGCTGTTTTTT
abundance: few
v_gene: TRBV6-1
j_gene: TRBJ2-2
d_gene: .

CDR3aa: CSARRGGGSDNEQFF
CDR3nt: TGCAGTGCTAGGAGAGGCGGGGGGTCAGACAATGAGCAGTTCTTC
abundance: many
v_gene: TRBV20-1
j_gene: TRBJ2-1
d_gene: TRBD2